Below, 9 T cell receptor beta chains from the same sample are listed, as sequenced in a study of blood T cell repertoires in COVID-19. Method: immunoSEQ multiplex PCR; TCRdb's copy keeps in-frame clones and lacks some. The sample contains approximately 200,000 clones, about 88% of which appear only once. Input material: peripheral blood. These receptors all stem from a man aged 65-85 years with active or convalescent COVID-19.

The V gene is TRBV7-9, the J gene TRBJ1-4, with a possible D match to TRBD1 (5 bases). With 0 bases removed from V and 7 bases from J, the gap between germline ends came to 12 bases. The germline V gene has CDR1 SEHNR and CDR2 FQNEAQ (reference sequence). CDR3 length: 15 residues. CDR3 nucleotide sequence: TGTGCCAGCAGCTTAGCCGGGCAGGGAGGTGAAAAACTGTTTTTT. It encodes CASSLAGQGGEKLFF. Full variable domain (missing parts from reference TRBV7-9 and TRBJ1-4): DTGVSQNPRHKITKRGQNVTFRCDPISEHNRLYWYRQTLGQGPEFLTYFQNEAQLEKSRLLSDRFSAERPKGSFSTLEIQRTEQGDSAMYLCASSLAGQGGEKLFFGSGTQLSVL.

In this sample, this clone turned up a few times. Other DNA sequences in this specimen translate into the identical CDR3. The V gene is TRBV3-1 (or the pseudogene TRBV3-2), the J gene TRBJ2-2, with a tentative D call TRBD2 (7 bases). The CDR3 covers 14 residues. Germline CDR1 and CDR2: LGHDT and YNNKEL (reference sequence). Between the trimmed V and J ends, which lost 1 base and 6 bases, there was a span of 9 bases. The CDR3 DNA follows: TGTGCCAGCAGCCAAGGAGGGGGGGCCGGGGAGCTGTTTTTT. As protein: CASSQGGGAGELFF.

The chain joins TRBV7-9 to TRBJ2-5; 10 bases map to TRBD2. V was pared by 2 bases and J by 4 bases, with 4 bases of the junction left unmatched. This CDR3 is 15 amino acids long. From germline, CDR1 is SEHNR and CDR2 FQNEAQ (reference sequence). The DNA of the CDR3 is TGTGCCAGCAGCTTAACTAGCGGGATAGGAGAGACCCAGTACTTC. The encoded protein is CASSLTSGIGETQYF. Variable domain in full (rest from reference TRBV7-9 and TRBJ2-5): DTGVSQNPRHKITKRGQNVTFRCDPISEHNRLYWYRQTLGQGPEFLTYFQNEAQLEKSRLLSDRFSAERPKGSFSTLEIQRTEQGDSAMYLCASSLTSGIGETQYFGPGTRLLVL.

CDR3 protein: CASSPGLAGGARTDTQYF. The DNA of the CDR3 is TGTGCCAGCAGCCCCGGACTAGCGGGGGGGGCTCGCACAGATACGCAGTATTTT. The chain uses TRBV5-6 and TRBJ2-3; TRBD2 agrees at 15 bases. The CDR3 has 18 residues. V shed 4 bases, J shed 1 base, and the junction held 7 bases outside the gene matches. Germline CDR1 and CDR2: SGHDT and YYEEEE.

The chain carries TRBV19 and TRBJ1-5; unclear D gene. The CDR3 has 22 amino acids. CDR1 and CDR2 (germline): LNHDA, SQIVND (reference sequence). V lost 7 bases to trimming and J lost 0 bases, with 34 bases between them. The CDR3 DNA reads TGTGCCAGTACAGAGGGAGCGTCTAAGGAAAGCGGCCGGTCGGGTAGCAATCAGCCCCAGCATTTT. The encoded protein is CASTEGASKESGRSGSNQPQHF.

The CDR3 DNA reads as TGTGCCAGCTCACCAATCGAGAGGGGAGGTTCTGGAGCTTTCTTT. Protein product: CASSPIERGGSGAFF. This rearrangement joins TRBV18 to TRBJ1-1; a weak D match, TRBD1 (5 bases). Germline CDR1 and CDR2: KGHSH and LQKENI. V shed 2 bases and J shed 10 bases, with 20 bases lying between them. This CDR3 contains 15 residues.

The chain links TRBV15 to TRBJ1-6, with 8 bases aligning to TRBD1. The CDR3 length is 15 residues. With V trimmed by 0 bases and J by 6 bases, 1 base remained unmatched. The germline CDR1 and CDR2 sequences are LNHNV and YYDKDF (reference sequence). The CDR3, as DNA: TGTGCCACCAGCAGAGAGGGACAGGCTAATTCACCCCTCCACTTT. Its translation: CATSREGQANSPLHF.

This clone was picked up one time. The V and J genes are TRBV6-1 and TRBJ2-7; maybe TRBD1 (5 bases). Trimming took off 1 base at V and 7 bases at J, with 17 bases between the two ends. Germline CDR1 and CDR2: MNHNS and SASEGT. CDR3 length: 15 amino acids. The CDR3 DNA reads TGTGCCAGCAGTGAAGTCATCCCAGCAGCAGGGGAGCAGTACTTC. It translates to CASSEVIPAAGEQYF.

The chain is built from TRBV5-4 and TRBJ2-7; 16 bases map to TRBD2. The CDR3 spans 16 residues. With V trimmed by 4 bases and J by 7 bases, 8 bases remained unmatched. Per germline, CDR1 SGHNT and CDR2 YYREEE (reference sequence). The CDR3: CASSLPGLAGGLEQYF. As DNA, the CDR3 is TGTGCCAGCAGCCTACCGGGACTAGCGGGGGGGCTTGAGCAGTACTTC.